The 30 T cell receptor beta chains given below trace back to one sample, sequenced in a study of Ad26.COV2.S vaccination and SARS-CoV-2 variants (dated by TCRdb to the early 2020s). Libraries were constructed by the immunoSEQ multiplex PCR assay. The table was pulled from immuneACCESS by TCRdb, which kept in-frame rearrangements only. Such tables lose some clones; where checked, under half of the loss comes from unresolved V genes, and the rest has no known cause. Present in this sample are fewer than 400,000 clones, around nine tenths of which were seen just once. Around 1.8% of the sample lies in the top ten. This sample's treatment or condition label indicates: around 19 received Ad26.COV2.S at low or high dose, single or two shots; about 5 received placebo; per-sample allocation not given. For vaccine and placebo recipients, repertoires were sequenced using samples collected on day 63 after the first injection.

Sequenced here: peripheral blood, sampled in a trial of Ad26.COV2.S vaccine versus placebo. These receptors came from a person between 18 and 65 years old who received the Ad26.COV2.S COVID-19 vaccine or a placebo.

This chain links TRBV11-3 with TRBJ2-4; 9 bases agree with TRBD2. This CDR3 comprises 17 residues. The V segment lost 6 bases and the J segment 6 bases; nucleotides outside the gene matches: 15. The germline V gene has CDR1 SGHNT and CDR2 YENEEA. CDR3 bases: TGTGCCAGCAGGGGTAGCGGGAGTAGAGGACGGCGAAACATTCAGTACTTC. This sequence encodes CASRGSGSRGRRNIQYF.

J is TRBJ1-1 and V is TRBV7-8, with no clear D. Trimming cost V 5 bases and J 8 bases, with 12 bases left between them. Germline CDR1 reads SGHVS; CDR2 reads FQNEAQ. The CDR3 is made up of 12 amino acids. The CDR3 DNA follows: TGTGCCAGCAGCCGCAGGAGGGAGGAAGCTTTCTTT. Amino acids: CASSRRREEAFF. Drawing the rest from reference TRBV7-8 and TRBJ1-1, the complete variable domain is GAGVSQSPRYKVAKRGQDVALRCDPISGHVSLFWYQQALGQGPEFLTYFQNEAQLDKSGLPSDRFFAERPEGSVSTLKIQRTQQEDSAVYLCASSRRREEAFFGQGTRLTVV.

The chain is built from TRBV2 and TRBJ1-2, with D perhaps matching TRBD1 (6 bases). The ends were cut back, 3 bases at V and 4 bases at J, with 6 bases in the middle. This CDR3 region has 12 residues. Looked up from germline, CDR1 is SNHLY and CDR2 is FYNNEI. The CDR3 loop reads CASSDRGYGYTF. In DNA form, the CDR3 reads TGTGCCAGCAGTGACAGGGGCTATGGCTACACCTTC.

This chain links TRBV2 with TRBJ2-3; TRBD2 is a possible D gene (6 bases). CDR1 SNHLY and CDR2 FYNNEI come from the germline V gene. The CDR3 length is 13 residues. V lost 8 bases to trimming and J lost 4 bases, with 13 bases between them. DNA for the CDR3: TGTGCCAGCGTCTTAGGGGAGGCAGATACGCAGTATTTT. Amino acids: CASVLGEADTQYF.

The chain carries TRBV30 and TRBJ2-3; perhaps TRBD2 as D (5 bases). CDR1 and CDR2 from the germline V gene are GTSNPN and SVGIG (reference sequence). Between the trimmed V and J ends, which lost 0 bases and 3 bases, there was a span of 10 bases. The CDR3 loop spans 14 amino acids. The CDR3 nucleotides read TGTGCCTGGAGTGTTGCAGGACTGACAGATACGCAGTATTTT. Encoded protein: CAWSVAGLTDTQYF.

The chain links TRBV13 to TRBJ2-7; D perhaps matches TRBD2 (5 bases). This CDR3 is 11 amino acids long. Trimming shortened V by 4 bases and J by 7 bases, and 8 bases separated the two germline ends. Germline V gene lookup returns CDR1 PRHDT and CDR2 FYEKMQ (reference sequence). The CDR3 DNA reads TGTGCCAGCAGCTCGACGGGGGAGCAGTACTTC. Its translation: CASSSTGEQYF. Full variable domain (remainder filled in from reference TRBV13 and TRBJ2-7): AAGVIQSPRHLIKEKRETATLKCYPIPRHDTVYWYQQGPGQDPQFLISFYEKMQSDKGSIPDRFSAQQFSDYHSELNMSSLELGDSALYFCASSSTGEQYFGPGTRLTVT.

The CDR3 protein is CASSFRWYTEAFF. DNA of the CDR3: TGTGCCAGCAGTTTCAGGTGGTACACTGAAGCTTTCTTT. V is TRBV27 and J is TRBJ1-1, with D uncertain. The V end was cut by 3 bases, the J end by 3 bases, with 8 bases between. Germline CDR1 reads MNHEY; CDR2 reads SMNVEV (reference sequence). This CDR3 spans 13 amino acids.

This chain joins TRBV18 and TRBJ2-1; 8 bases align to TRBD1. CDR1 and CDR2 from the germline V gene are KGHSH and LQKENI. Trimming at V came to 6 bases and at J to 8 bases, leaving 9 bases not matched to a gene. The CDR3 contains 14 residues. The CDR3, as DNA: TGTGCCAGCTCCCTACAGGGGGTTGTATATGAGCAGTTCTTC. Protein: CASSLQGVVYEQFF.

The V call is TRBV5-1, the J call TRBJ2-5; D tentatively fits TRBD1 or TRBD2 (5 bases each). Germline V gene sequence: CDR1 SGHRS, CDR2 YFSETQ. There are 17 residues in the CDR3. Trimming removed 0 bases from V and 2 bases from J, with 17 bases in between. CDR3 sequence (DNA): TGCGCCAGCAGCTTGGTAGTAGGGACGGTGGGGCAAGAGACCCAGTACTTC. Translating it yields CASSLVVGTVGQETQYF. The complete variable domain, with remaining parts taken from reference TRBV5-1 and TRBJ2-5, reads KAGVTQTPRYLIKTRGQQVTLSCSPISGHRSVSWYQQTPGQGLQFLFEYFSETQRNKGNFPGRFSGRQFSNSRSEMNVSTLELGDSALYLCASSLVVGTVGQETQYFGPGTRLLVL.

The CDR3 reads CAWNQDLHYGYTF. Written as DNA, the CDR3 is TGTGCCTGGAACCAGGACCTTCACTATGGCTACACCTTC. The chain carries TRBV30 and TRBJ1-2; no firm D call. The CDR3 spans 13 residues. V dropped 4 bases and J dropped 3 bases, with 12 bases sitting between them. Germline loops: CDR1 GTSNPN, CDR2 SVGIG (reference sequence). The full variable domain, with the rest looked up from reference TRBV30 and TRBJ1-2, is SQTIHQWPATLVQPVGSPLSLECTVEGTSNPNLYWYRQAAGRGLQLLFYSVGIGQISSEVPQNLSASRPQDRQFILSSKKLLLSDSGFYLCAWNQDLHYGYTFGSGTRLTVV.

The chain is built from TRBV6-5 and TRBJ2-1; the match to TRBD2 covers 10 bases. The V gene's germline CDR1 is MNHEY and CDR2 SVGAGI. The CDR3 contains 14 residues. V shed 6 bases, J shed 15 bases, and the junction held 14 bases outside the gene matches. The CDR3 nucleotides are TGTGCCAGCAGGGTGAGCGGGAGGGCCACGACCCTGTTCTTC. Protein sequence: CASRVSGRATTLFF.

The chain combines TRBV10-3 with TRBJ2-1; D perhaps matches TRBD2 (6 bases). The CDR3 length is 17 residues. CDR1 ENHRY and CDR2 SYGVKD come from the germline V gene. V lost 3 bases and J 8 bases, leaving 23 bases between the germline ends. The CDR3 coding sequence is TGTGCCATCAGTGACCCACCGCGGGGACCGGCGGGCGATGAGCAGTTCTTC. Its protein is CAISDPPRGPAGDEQFF.

The genes are TRBV12-3 or TRBV12-4 and TRBJ1-5; D remains ambiguous. The CDR3 loop spans 13 amino acids. The V and J ends lost 4 bases and 6 bases respectively, with 10 bases between them. The CDR3 sequence: CASSSKGVQPQHF. Here the CDR3 DNA reads TGTGCCAGCAGTTCGAAGGGAGTTCAGCCCCAGCATTTT.

The CDR3, as DNA: TGTGCCAGCTCACCACGGCCCCAGGGGGGCGAGCAGTACTTC. This sequence encodes CASSPRPQGGEQYF. The rearrangement links TRBV18 to TRBJ2-7; TRBD1 might be the D (7 bases). The CDR3 runs 14 residues. V lost 1 base to trimming and J lost 6 bases, with 13 bases between them. CDR1 and CDR2 from the germline V gene are KGHSH and LQKENI.

The count of this clone is one. This chain joins TRBV10-3 and TRBJ2-7; the match to TRBD1 covers 9 bases. Per the germline V gene, CDR1 is ENHRY and CDR2 is SYGVKD. This CDR3 is 11 amino acids long. J lost 6 bases, V lost 9 bases, and 3 bases had no gene match. The CDR3 DNA reads as TGTGCCATTGGGACAGGGACCGAGCAGTACTTC. It yields the protein CAIGTGTEQYF.

This clone was recorded only once. The V and J genes are TRBV27 and TRBJ2-7, with 7 nucleotides matching TRBD2. CDR1 and CDR2 from the germline V gene are MNHEY and SMNVEV (reference sequence). The length of the CDR3 is 16 residues. V lost 0 bases, J lost 3 bases, and 8 bases stayed unmatched. CDR3 region: CASSLSKGGGGYEQYF. CDR3 sequence (DNA): TGTGCCAGCAGTTTATCGAAAGGAGGCGGGGGCTACGAGCAGTACTTC.

This chain connects TRBV5-4 to TRBJ2-5; 11 nucleotides match TRBD1. Germline V gives CDR1 SGHNT, CDR2 YYREEE (reference sequence). V dropped 4 bases and J dropped 4; count of bases not matched to a gene: 3. This CDR3 spans 14 amino acids. In nucleotides, the CDR3 is TGTGCCAGCAGCACCGGACAGGGGGCAGAGACCCAGTACTTC. This translates into CASSTGQGAETQYF.

The chain has TRBV5-1 and TRBJ1-1; perhaps TRBD1 as D (6 bases). The length of the CDR3 is 16 residues. Per the germline V gene, CDR1 is SGHRS and CDR2 is YFSETQ. V dropped 0 bases and J dropped 0 bases, with 12 bases sitting between them. CDR3 sequence (DNA): TGCGCCAGCAGCTTGGTCACAGGGAATATGAACACTGAAGCTTTCTTT. Translation gives CASSLVTGNMNTEAFF.

The chain links TRBV7-9 to TRBJ2-3, with D tentatively TRBD2 (6 bases). Germline V gives CDR1 SEHNR, CDR2 FQNEAQ (reference sequence). Trimming removed 5 bases at V and 2 bases at J, with 17 bases between. There are 16 residues in the CDR3. As DNA, the CDR3 is TGTGCCAGCAGCCTAAGTAGCGGCAAGATCACAGATACGCAGTATTTT. Its translation is CASSLSSGKITDTQYF.

CDR3 nucleotide sequence: TGTGCCAGCAGTCCGCCGGAAGCCTCTAGCACAGATACGCAGTATTTT. Translated: CASSPPEASSTDTQYF. The rearrangement joins TRBV2 to TRBJ2-3; D is undetermined. CDR3 length: 16 residues. V was clipped by 5 bases and J by 0 bases, with 15 bases between them. CDR1 and CDR2 from the germline V gene are SNHLY and FYNNEI.

The V and J genes are TRBV7-6 and TRBJ2-7; TRBD2 aligns across 8 bases. Trimming removed 0 bases from V and 0 bases from J; junction bases left unmatched: 1. The germline V gene has CDR1 SGHVS and CDR2 FNYEAQ. The CDR3 consists of 15 residues. The CDR3 DNA sequence: TGTGCCAGCAGCTTAGCTAGCGGGGTCTCCTACGAGCAGTACTTC. It translates to CASSLASGVSYEQYF.

The CDR3 DNA follows: TGTGCCAGCAGTTGGGGGGCAACAGATACGCAGTATTTT. Translating gives CASSWGATDTQYF. The chain combines TRBV27 with TRBJ2-3, with D perhaps assigned TRBD1 or TRBD2 (6 bases each). Deletions cut 4 bases from V and 3 bases from J, with 8 bases between. This CDR3 has 13 amino acids. Germline assignment: CDR1 MNHEY and CDR2 SMNVEV (reference sequence).

The genes are TRBV29-1 and TRBJ2-5; D is perhaps TRBD1 (5 bases). V shed 3 bases and J shed 6 bases, with 17 bases lying between them. Germline CDR1 reads SQVTM; CDR2 reads ANQGSEA. The CDR3 length is 14 residues. CDR3 DNA: TGCAGCGTTGATAGCAGGGAAGGTGGGAAGACCCAGTACTTC. The encoded protein is CSVDSREGGKTQYF.

The chain joins TRBV5-4 to TRBJ2-1, with D hard to call. The CDR3 contains 12 residues. V lost 2 bases and J 6 bases, leaving 6 bases between the germline ends. From germline, CDR1 is SGHNT and CDR2 YYREEE (reference sequence). The CDR3 DNA reads TGTGCCAGCAGCTTTGAAAGCAATGAGCAGTTCTTC. Translated: CASSFESNEQFF.

The chain uses TRBV30 and TRBJ2-7; the D is unclear. Looked up from germline, CDR1 is GTSNPN and CDR2 is SVGIG (reference sequence). The CDR3 is 15 amino acids. The V end was cut by 0 bases, the J end by 0 bases, with 12 bases between. The CDR3 DNA is TGTGCCTGGAGTGTTAACAGTTTAAGCTCCTACGAGCAGTACTTC. Protein sequence: CAWSVNSLSSYEQYF. The full variable domain, with the rest looked up from reference TRBV30 and TRBJ2-7, is SQTIHQWPATLVQPVGSPLSLECTVEGTSNPNLYWYRQAAGRGLQLLFYSVGIGQISSEVPQNLSASRPQDRQFILSSKKLLLSDSGFYLCAWSVNSLSSYEQYFGPGTRLTVT.

The chain recombines TRBV27 with TRBJ2-7; the match to TRBD1 covers 11 bases. The CDR3 has 15 amino acids. The germline gives CDR1 MNHEY, CDR2 SMNVEV (reference sequence). V shed 7 bases and J 7 bases; nucleotides not matched to a gene: 12. CDR3 sequence reads: CASTPRGGQGVEQYF. CDR3 in DNA: TGTGCCAGCACCCCCCGGGGGGGACAGGGGGTTGAGCAGTACTTC.

Turning to this clone: The same CDR3 also results from other DNA sequences found in this sample. The chain employs TRBV5-1 and TRBJ2-1, with 10 bases lining up with TRBD1. The CDR3 is made up of 14 amino acids. With 0 bases clipped from V and 6 bases from J, the junction kept 0 bases outside the gene matches. Germline V gene data show CDR1 as SGHRS and CDR2 as YFSETQ. CDR3 nucleotides: TGCGCCAGCAGCTTGGGGACAGGGGGCAATGAGCAGTTCTTC. This gives the protein CASSLGTGGNEQFF.

The rearrangement uses TRBV6-2 or TRBV6-3 and TRBJ2-7; weak D call: TRBD2 (5 bases). The germline gives CDR1 MNHEY, CDR2 SVGEGT. V was cut by 0 bases and J by 6 bases, with 9 bases left in between. The CDR3 contains 13 residues. Here the CDR3 DNA reads TGTGCCAGCAGTTACTCCCCGGGGAGCGAGCAGTACTTC. This encodes CASSYSPGSEQYF.

This chain links TRBV6-2 or TRBV6-3 with TRBJ2-1; 7 positions agree with TRBD2. The CDR3 runs to 18 residues. Unmatched junction bases numbered 12, after V lost 3 bases and J lost 1 base. Germline assignment: CDR1 MNHEY and CDR2 SVGEGT. DNA for the CDR3: TGTGCCAGCAGTTATGTGGGGTCGGGGGGAGGTTCCTACAATGAGCAGTTCTTC. It codes for CASSYVGSGGGSYNEQFF.

This clone was recorded only once. This rearrangement joins TRBV7-9 to TRBJ2-1; D possibly matches TRBD1 or TRBD2 (5 bases each). The CDR3 consists of 15 residues. The V gene's germline CDR1 is SEHNR and CDR2 FQNEAQ (reference sequence). V was cut by 4 bases and J by 2 bases, with 12 bases left in between. The CDR3 reads CASSYRDGTYNEQFF. The CDR3, as DNA: TGTGCCAGCAGCTACCGGGACGGGACCTACAATGAGCAGTTCTTC.